Sequencing of this T cell receptor beta chain was carried out in a study of CD8 T cells in Susac syndrome. Random hexamers were used to reverse transcribe 0.5 to 1 ug of RNA. TCRdb fed the immunoSEQ multiplex PCR reads into MiXCR, producing one record per CDR3 protein. Found here are about 130,000 distinct CDR3 sequences, roughly 96% of them singletons; the top ten hold more than 0.1%. This CDR3 has 14 amino acids. Trimming took 8 bases from V and 4 from J, leaving 14 bases between them. Germline V gives CDR1 LNHDA, CDR2 SQIVND (reference sequence). Specimen: CD4+ T cells from PBMCs. This sequence joins TRBV19 and TRBJ1-4; possible D gene TRBD1, 6 bases. The receptor was derived from a human donor in good health. The chain's CDR3 is CASARQAHNEKLFF. The CDR3 coding sequence is TGTGCCAGTGCCCGACAGGCGCATAATGAAAAACTGTTTTTT.